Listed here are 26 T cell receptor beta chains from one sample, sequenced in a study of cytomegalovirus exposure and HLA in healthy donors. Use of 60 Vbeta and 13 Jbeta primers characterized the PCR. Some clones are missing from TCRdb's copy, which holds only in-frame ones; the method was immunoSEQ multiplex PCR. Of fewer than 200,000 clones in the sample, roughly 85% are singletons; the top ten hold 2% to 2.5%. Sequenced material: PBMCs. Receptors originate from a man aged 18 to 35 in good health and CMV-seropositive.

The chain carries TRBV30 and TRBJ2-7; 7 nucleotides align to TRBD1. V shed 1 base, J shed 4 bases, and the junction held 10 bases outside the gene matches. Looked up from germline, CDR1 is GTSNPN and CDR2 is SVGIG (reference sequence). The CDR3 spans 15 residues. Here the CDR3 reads CAWSGGDRARYEQYF. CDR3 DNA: TGTGCCTGGAGTGGAGGAGACAGGGCGCGGTACGAGCAGTACTTC.

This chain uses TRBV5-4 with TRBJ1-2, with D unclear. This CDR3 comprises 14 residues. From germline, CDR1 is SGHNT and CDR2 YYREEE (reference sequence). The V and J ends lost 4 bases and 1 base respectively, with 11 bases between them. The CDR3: CASSPAEGNYGYTF. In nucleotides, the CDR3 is TGTGCCAGCAGCCCCGCCGAGGGTAACTATGGCTACACCTTC.

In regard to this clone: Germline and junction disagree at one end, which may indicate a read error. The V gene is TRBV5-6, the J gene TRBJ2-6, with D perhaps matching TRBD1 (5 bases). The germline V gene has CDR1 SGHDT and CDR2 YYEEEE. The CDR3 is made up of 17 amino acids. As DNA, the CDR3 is TGTGCCAGCAGCTTGCATCCAGCTGGCTCTGGGGCCAACGGCCTGACTTTC. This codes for CASSLHPAGSGANGLTF.

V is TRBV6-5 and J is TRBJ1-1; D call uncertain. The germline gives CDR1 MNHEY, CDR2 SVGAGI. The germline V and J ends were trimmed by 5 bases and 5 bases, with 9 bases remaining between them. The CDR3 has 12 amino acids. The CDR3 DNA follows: TGTGCCAGCAGTGGAGGAGGGACTGAAGCTTTCTTT. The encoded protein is CASSGGGTEAFF.

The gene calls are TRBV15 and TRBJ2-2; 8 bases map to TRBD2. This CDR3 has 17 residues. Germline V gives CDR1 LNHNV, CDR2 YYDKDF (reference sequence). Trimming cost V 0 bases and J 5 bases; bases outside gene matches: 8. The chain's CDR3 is CATSRDDAGGITGELFF. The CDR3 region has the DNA TGTGCCACCAGCAGAGATGACGCGGGGGGAATAACCGGGGAGCTGTTTTTT.

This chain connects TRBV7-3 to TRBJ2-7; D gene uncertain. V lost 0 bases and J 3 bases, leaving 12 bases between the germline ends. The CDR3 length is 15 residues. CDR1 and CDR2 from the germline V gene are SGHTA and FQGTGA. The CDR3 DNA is TGTGCCAGCAGCTTAACCTACAGCCCGAACTACGAGCAGTACTTC. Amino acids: CASSLTYSPNYEQYF.

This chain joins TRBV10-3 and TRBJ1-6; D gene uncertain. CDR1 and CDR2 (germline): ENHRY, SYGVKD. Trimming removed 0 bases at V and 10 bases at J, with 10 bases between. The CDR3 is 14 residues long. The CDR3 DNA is TGTGCCATCAGTGAGTCTAGATCGGGATCACCCCTCCACTTT. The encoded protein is CAISESRSGSPLHF.

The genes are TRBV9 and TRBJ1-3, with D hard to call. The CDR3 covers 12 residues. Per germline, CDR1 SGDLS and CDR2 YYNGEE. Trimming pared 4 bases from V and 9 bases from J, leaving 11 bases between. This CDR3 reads CASSPAASTIYF. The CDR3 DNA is TGTGCCAGCAGCCCCGCCGCGAGCACCATATATTTT. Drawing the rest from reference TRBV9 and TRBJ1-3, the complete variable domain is DSGVTQTPKHLITATGQRVTLRCSPRSGDLSVYWYQQSLDQGLQFLIQYYNGEERAKGNILERFSAQQFPDLHSELNLSSLELGDSALYFCASSPAASTIYFGEGSWLTVV.

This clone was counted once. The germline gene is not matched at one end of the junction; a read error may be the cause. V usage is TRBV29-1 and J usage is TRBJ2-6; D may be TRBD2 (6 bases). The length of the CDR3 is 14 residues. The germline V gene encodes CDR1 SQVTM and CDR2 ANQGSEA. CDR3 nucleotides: TGCAGCGTTGCCATGGGGACTGGGGCCAACGGCCTGACTTTC. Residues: CSVAMGTGANGLTF.

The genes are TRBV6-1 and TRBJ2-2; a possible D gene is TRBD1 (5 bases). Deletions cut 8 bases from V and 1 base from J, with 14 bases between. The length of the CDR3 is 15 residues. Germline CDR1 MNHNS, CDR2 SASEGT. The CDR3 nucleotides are TGTGCCAGCGGACAATTGGGCCGGAACACCGGGGAGCTGTTTTTT. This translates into CASGQLGRNTGELFF.

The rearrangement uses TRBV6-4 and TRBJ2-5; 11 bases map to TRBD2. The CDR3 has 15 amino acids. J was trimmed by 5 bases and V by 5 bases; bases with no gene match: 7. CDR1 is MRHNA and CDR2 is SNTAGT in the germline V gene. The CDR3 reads CASSQLAGELETQYF. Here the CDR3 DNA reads TGTGCCAGCAGTCAACTAGCGGGGGAGCTTGAGACCCAGTACTTC.

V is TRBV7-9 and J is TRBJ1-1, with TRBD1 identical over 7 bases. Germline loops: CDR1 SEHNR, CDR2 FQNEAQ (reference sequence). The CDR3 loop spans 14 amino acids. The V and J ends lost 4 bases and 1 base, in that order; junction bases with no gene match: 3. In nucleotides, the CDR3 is TGTGCCAGCAGCTCGGGACAGCAGAACACTGAAGCTTTCTTT. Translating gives CASSSGQQNTEAFF. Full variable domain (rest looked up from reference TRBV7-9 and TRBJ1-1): DTGVSQNPRHKITKRGQNVTFRCDPISEHNRLYWYRQTLGQGPEFLTYFQNEAQLEKSRLLSDRFSAERPKGSFSTLEIQRTEQGDSAMYLCASSSGQQNTEAFFGQGTRLTVV.

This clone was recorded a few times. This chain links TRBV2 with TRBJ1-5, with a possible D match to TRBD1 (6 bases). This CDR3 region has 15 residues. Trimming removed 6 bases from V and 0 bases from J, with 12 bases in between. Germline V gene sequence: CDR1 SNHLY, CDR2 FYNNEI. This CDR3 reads CASSQGQNSNQPQHF. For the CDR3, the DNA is TGTGCCAGCAGCCAGGGACAAAATAGCAATCAGCCCCAGCATTTT.

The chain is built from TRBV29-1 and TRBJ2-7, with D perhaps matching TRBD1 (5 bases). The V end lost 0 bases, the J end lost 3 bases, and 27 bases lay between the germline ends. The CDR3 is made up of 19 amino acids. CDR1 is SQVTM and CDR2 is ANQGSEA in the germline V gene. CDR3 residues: CSVEDVDIRLGNPYYEQYF. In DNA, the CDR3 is TGCAGCGTTGAAGATGTGGACATTCGGCTAGGGAACCCCTACTACGAGCAGTACTTC.

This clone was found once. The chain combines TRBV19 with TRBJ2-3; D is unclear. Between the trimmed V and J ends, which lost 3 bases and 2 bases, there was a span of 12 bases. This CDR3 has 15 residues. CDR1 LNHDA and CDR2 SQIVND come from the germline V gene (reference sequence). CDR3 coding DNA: TGTGCCAGTAGTATTTACGCGATAGACACAGATACGCAGTATTTT. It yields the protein CASSIYAIDTDTQYF.

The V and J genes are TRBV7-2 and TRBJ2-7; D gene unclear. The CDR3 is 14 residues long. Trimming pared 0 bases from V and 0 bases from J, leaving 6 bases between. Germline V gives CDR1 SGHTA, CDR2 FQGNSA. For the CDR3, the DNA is TGTGCCAGCAGCTTAGCAGGCGGCTCCTACGAGCAGTACTTC. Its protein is CASSLAGGSYEQYF.

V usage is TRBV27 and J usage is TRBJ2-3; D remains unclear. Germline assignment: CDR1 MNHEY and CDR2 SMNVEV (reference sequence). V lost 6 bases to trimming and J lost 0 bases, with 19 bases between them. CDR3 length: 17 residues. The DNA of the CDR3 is TGTGCCAGCAGCCACCTCCCGCGGAGAGCTAGCACAGATACGCAGTATTTT. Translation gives CASSHLPRRASTDTQYF.

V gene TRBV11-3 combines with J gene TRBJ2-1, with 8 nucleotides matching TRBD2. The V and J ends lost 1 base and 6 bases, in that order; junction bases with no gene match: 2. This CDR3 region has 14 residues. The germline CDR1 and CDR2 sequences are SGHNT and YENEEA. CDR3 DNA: TGTGCCAGCAGCTTAGGCGGGGGGCGCAATGAGCAGTTCTTC. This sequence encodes CASSLGGGRNEQFF. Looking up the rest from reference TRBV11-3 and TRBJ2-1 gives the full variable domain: EAGVVQSPRYKIIEKKQPVAFWCNPISGHNTLYWYLQNLGQGPELLIRYENEEAVDDSQLPKDRFSAERLKGVDSTLKIQPAELGDSAVYLCASSLGGGRNEQFFGPGTRLTVL.

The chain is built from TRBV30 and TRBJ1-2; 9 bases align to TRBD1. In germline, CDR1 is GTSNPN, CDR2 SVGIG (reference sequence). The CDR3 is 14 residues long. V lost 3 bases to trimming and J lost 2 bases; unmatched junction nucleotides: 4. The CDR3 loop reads CAWRGQGRNYGYTF. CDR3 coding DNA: TGTGCCTGGAGGGGACAGGGACGGAACTATGGCTACACCTTC.

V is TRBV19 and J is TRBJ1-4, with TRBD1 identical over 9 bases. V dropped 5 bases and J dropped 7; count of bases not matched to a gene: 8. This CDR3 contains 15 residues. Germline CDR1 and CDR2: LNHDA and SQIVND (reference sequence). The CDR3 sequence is CASSVTGGKPEKLFF. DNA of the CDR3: TGTGCCAGTAGTGTAACAGGGGGCAAACCTGAAAAACTGTTTTTT.

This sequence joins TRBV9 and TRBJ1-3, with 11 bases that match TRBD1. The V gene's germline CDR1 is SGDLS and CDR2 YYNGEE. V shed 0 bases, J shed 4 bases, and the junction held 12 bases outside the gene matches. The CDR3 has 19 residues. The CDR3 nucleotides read TGTGCCAGCAGCGTAGAAGGGGGAGGACAGGGGGCTACGGGAAACACCATATATTTT. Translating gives CASSVEGGGQGATGNTIYF.

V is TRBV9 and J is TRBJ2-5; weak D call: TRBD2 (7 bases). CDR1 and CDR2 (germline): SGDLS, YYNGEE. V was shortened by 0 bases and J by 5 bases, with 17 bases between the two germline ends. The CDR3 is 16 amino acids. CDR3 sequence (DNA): TGTGCCAGCAGCGTAGGAGGGGGGGACGTCTGGGAGACCCAGTACTTC. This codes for CASSVGGGDVWETQYF.

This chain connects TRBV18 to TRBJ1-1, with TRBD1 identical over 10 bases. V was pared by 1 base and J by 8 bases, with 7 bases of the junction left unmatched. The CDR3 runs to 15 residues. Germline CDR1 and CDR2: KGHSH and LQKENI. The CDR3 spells CASSPQRGTGVEAFF. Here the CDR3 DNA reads TGTGCCAGCTCACCACAACGAGGGACAGGGGTGGAAGCTTTCTTT.

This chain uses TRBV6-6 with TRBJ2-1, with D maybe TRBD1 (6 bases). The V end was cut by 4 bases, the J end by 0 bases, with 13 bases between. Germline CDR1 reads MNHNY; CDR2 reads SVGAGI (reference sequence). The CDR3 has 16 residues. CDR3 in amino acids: CASSSTGSGSYNEQFF. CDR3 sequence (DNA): TGTGCCAGCAGTTCCACAGGGTCGGGCTCCTACAATGAGCAGTTCTTC.

DNA of the CDR3: TGTGCCAGCAGCGTAGGCCGCGGGGGGGGTACAACTAATGAAAAACTGTTTTTT. It translates to CASSVGRGGGTTNEKLFF. The rearrangement uses TRBV9 and TRBJ1-4, with a tentative D call TRBD1 (5 bases). From germline, CDR1 is SGDLS and CDR2 YYNGEE. CDR3 length: 18 residues. Trimming removed 0 bases from V and 0 bases from J, with 15 bases in between.

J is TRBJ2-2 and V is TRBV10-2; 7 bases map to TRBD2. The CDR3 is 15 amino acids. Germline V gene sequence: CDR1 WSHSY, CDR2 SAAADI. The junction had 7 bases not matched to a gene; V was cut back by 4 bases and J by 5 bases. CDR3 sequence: CASSGSGAATGELFF. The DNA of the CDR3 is TGCGCCAGCAGTGGCAGCGGGGCAGCAACCGGGGAGCTGTTTTTT.